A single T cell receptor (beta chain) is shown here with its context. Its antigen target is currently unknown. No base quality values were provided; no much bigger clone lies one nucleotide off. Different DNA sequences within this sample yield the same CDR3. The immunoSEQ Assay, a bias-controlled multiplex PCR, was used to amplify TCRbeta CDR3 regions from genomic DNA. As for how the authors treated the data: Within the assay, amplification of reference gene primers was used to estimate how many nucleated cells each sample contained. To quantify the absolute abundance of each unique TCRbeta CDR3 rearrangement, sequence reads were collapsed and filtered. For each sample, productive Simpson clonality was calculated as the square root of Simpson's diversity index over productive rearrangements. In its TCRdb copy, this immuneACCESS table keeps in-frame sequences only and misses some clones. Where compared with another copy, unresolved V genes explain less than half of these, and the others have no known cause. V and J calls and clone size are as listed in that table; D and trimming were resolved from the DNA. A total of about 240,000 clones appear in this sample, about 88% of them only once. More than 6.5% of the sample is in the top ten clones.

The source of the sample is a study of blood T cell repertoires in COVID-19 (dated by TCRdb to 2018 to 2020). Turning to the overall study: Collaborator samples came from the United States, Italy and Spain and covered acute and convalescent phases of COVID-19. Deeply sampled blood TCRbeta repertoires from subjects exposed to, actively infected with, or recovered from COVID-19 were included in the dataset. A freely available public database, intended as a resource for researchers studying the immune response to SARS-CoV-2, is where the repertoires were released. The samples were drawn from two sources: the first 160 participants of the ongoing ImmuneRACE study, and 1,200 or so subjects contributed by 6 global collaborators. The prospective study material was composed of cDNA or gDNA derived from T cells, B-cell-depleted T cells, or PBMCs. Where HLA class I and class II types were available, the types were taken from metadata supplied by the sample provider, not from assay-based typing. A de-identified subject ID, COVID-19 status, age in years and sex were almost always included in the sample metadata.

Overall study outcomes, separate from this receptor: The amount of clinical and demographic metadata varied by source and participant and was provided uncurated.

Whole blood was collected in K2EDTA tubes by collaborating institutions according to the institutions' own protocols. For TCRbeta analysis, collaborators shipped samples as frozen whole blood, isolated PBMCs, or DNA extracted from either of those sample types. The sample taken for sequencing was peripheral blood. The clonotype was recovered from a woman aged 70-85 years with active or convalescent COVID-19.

The CDR3 sequence is CASSQGEQPQHF. The DNA sequence follows: TGTGCCAGCAGCCAAGGGGAGCAGCCCCAGCATTTT. The receptor chain draws on TRBV4-2 and TRBJ1-5, with no reliable assignment of the D segment. CDR1 and CDR2 are drawn from the germline V gene: LGHNA, YNFKEQ. V and J lose 1 base and 7 bases, and a span of 5 bases separates them. Including the terminal cysteine and phenylalanine, the CDR3 comprises 12 residues. The only DNA kept is the CDR3, 36 bases in frame from the first base.